A single sample gave rise to the 2 T cell receptor beta chains below, sequenced in a study of CD8+ T cells in alopecia areata. Extraction and reverse transcription of RNA yielded cDNA as the sequencing template. Repertoires were generated with immunoSEQ multiplex PCR, while TCRdb's copy carries only in-frame clones and drops some. The sample holds tens of thousands of clones; around 40% are singletons and the top ten take approximately 50%. The sequenced sample consisted of NKG2D-low CD8+ T cells sorted from blood. The receptors stem from a human donor with alopecia areata.

The rearrangement joins TRBV2 to TRBJ2-1; maybe TRBD2 (7 bases). Trimming shortened V by 6 bases and J by 7 bases, and 16 bases separated the two germline ends. Germline V gene data show CDR1 as SNHLY and CDR2 as FYNNEI. The length of the CDR3 is 14 residues. As DNA, the CDR3 is TGTGCCAGCAGGGGGGGGGCACAGGGAAATGAGCAGTTCTTC. Encoded protein: CASRGGAQGNEQFF.

The chain recombines TRBV6-6 with TRBJ2-1, with D possibly being TRBD1 or TRBD2 (5 bases each). Germline V gene data show CDR1 as MNHNY and CDR2 as SVGAGI (reference sequence). The CDR3 length is 12 residues. V lost 3 bases and J 9 bases, leaving 9 bases between the germline ends. The CDR3, as DNA: TGTGCCAGCAGTTATTCTGGGGGTGAGCAGTTCTTC. This encodes CASSYSGGEQFF.